A selection of T cell receptor beta chains follows, all from one sample in a study of cytomegalovirus exposure and HLA in healthy donors. Profiling relied on immunoSEQ multiplex PCR, and the TCRdb table lists in-frame clones only, not all of them. The profile shows roughly 150,000 clones, about 66% of them singletons. The material sequenced was PBMCs. The receptors were gathered from a human donor in good health. CDR3s include the opening cysteine and the closing phenylalanine or tryptophan. Each record gives: V gene, D gene, clone size, J gene, CDR3 protein, CDR3 DNA. D genes are given only for firm matches. Only some rows state a clone size, as once, few, many or a class for expanded clones.

>TRBV23-1|TRBD1|-|TRBJ2-7
CASTRRTGDYEQYF
TGCGCCAGCACGAGAAGGACAGGGGACTACGAGCAGTACTTC
>TRBV7-9|-|-|TRBJ2-1
CAGQLGNNEQFF
TGTGCCGGACAACTTGGGAACAATGAGCAGTTCTTC
>TRBV5-4|TRBD1|-|TRBJ1-3
CASSRQGLGNTIYF
TGTGCCAGCAGCCGACAGGGGTTGGGAAACACCATATATTTT
>TRBV11-3|-|-|TRBJ2-4
CASSSRKAVQNIQYF
TGTGCCAGCAGCTCTAGAAAGGCGGTCCAAAACATTCAGTACTTC
>TRBV10-1|TRBD1|once|TRBJ1-2
CASSDGTGSGYTF
TGCGCCAGCAGTGATGGGACAGGGTCTGGCTACACCTTC
>TRBV19|-|-|TRBJ1-4
CASSIGNRPTNEKLFF
TGTGCCAGTAGTATAGGAAACAGACCAACTAATGAAAAACTGTTTTTT
>TRBV5-6|-|-|TRBJ1-3
CASSLPGTGNTIYF
TGTGCCAGCAGCTTGCCGGGGACTGGAAACACCATATATTTT
>TRBV28|TRBD1|-|TRBJ1-5
CASSGGTGGWQPQHF
TGTGCCAGCAGTGGGGGCACAGGGGGTTGGCAGCCCCAGCATTTT
>TRBV27|TRBD1|-|TRBJ2-7
CASSLSGTAYEQYF
TGTGCCAGCAGTTTATCCGGGACAGCCTACGAGCAGTACTTC
>TRBV2|-|few|TRBJ1-1
CASTPGQDTEAFF
TGTGCCAGCACCCCGGGACAAGACACTGAAGCTTTCTTT
>TRBV7-9|TRBD2|-|TRBJ2-7
CASSLGLAKEYEQYF
TGTGCCAGCAGCCTCGGACTAGCAAAGGAATACGAGCAGTACTTC
>TRBV5-4|TRBD2|once|TRBJ2-7
CASSRGGGLSYEQYF
TGTGCCAGCAGCCGTGGCGGGGGGCTGAGCTACGAGCAGTACTTC
>TRBV7-2|-|-|TRBJ2-7
CASSPNRVNEQYF
TGTGCCAGCAGCCCGAACAGGGTAAACGAGCAGTACTTC